Listed here are 18 T cell receptor beta chains from one sample, sequenced in a study of blood T cell repertoires in COVID-19. Generated by immunoSEQ multiplex PCR, the TCRdb table keeps only in-frame clones and is missing some. The sample gives 140,000 or so clones, just under 90% of which show up once; about 10% is in the top ten. Source material: peripheral blood. All receptors come from an elderly woman with acute or convalescent COVID-19.

The chain combines TRBV9 with TRBJ2-1, with D tentatively TRBD2 (6 bases). This CDR3 has 15 residues. The ends were cut back, 0 bases at V and 4 bases at J, with 11 bases in the middle. Germline V gene lookup returns CDR1 SGDLS and CDR2 YYNGEE. The CDR3 loop is CASSVGEAGYNEQFF. The DNA for the CDR3 is TGTGCCAGCAGCGTAGGCGAGGCGGGGTACAATGAGCAGTTCTTC.

The CDR3 here is CASSLAGGTGRYEQYF. The CDR3 nucleotides are TGTGCCAGCAGCTTGGCTGGAGGGACAGGCAGATACGAGCAGTACTTC. The genes are TRBV5-6 and TRBJ2-7; 8 bases agree with TRBD1. CDR1 SGHDT and CDR2 YYEEEE come from the germline V gene. This CDR3 has 16 residues. The V gene end was trimmed by 0 bases and the J gene end by 4 bases; junction bases not matched to a gene: 9.

The rearrangement joins TRBV7-3 to TRBJ2-1; D is possibly TRBD1 (6 bases). Trimming took 5 bases from V and 5 from J, leaving 16 bases between them. From germline, CDR1 is SGHTA and CDR2 FQGTGA. This CDR3 spans 15 amino acids. CDR3 sequence: CASSPGMTGNNEQFF. The CDR3, as DNA: TGTGCCAGCAGCCCAGGGATGACAGGCAACAATGAGCAGTTCTTC.

J is TRBJ2-2 and V is TRBV6-5; 9 nucleotides match TRBD1. Germline V gene data show CDR1 as MNHEY and CDR2 as SVGAGI. This CDR3 is 16 amino acids long. V lost 6 bases, J lost 2 bases, and 7 bases stayed unmatched. The CDR3 DNA is TGTGCCAGCAGGTACAGGGGGCAAATCAACACCGGGGAGCTGTTTTTT. This codes for CASRYRGQINTGELFF.

The chain couples TRBV24-1 to TRBJ2-3; D possibly corresponds to TRBD1 (5 bases). CDR3 length equals 14 residues. The V and J ends lost 5 bases and 0 bases respectively, with 8 bases between them. The germline V gene has CDR1 KGHDR and CDR2 SFDVKD. The CDR3, as DNA: TGTGCCACCAGTGCAAGGACAAGCACAGATACGCAGTATTTT. This sequence encodes CATSARTSTDTQYF.

The V and J genes are TRBV2 and TRBJ1-2; weak D call: TRBD1 (5 bases). Germline V gene sequence: CDR1 SNHLY, CDR2 FYNNEI. V was cut by 7 bases and J by 4 bases, with 19 bases left in between. The CDR3 contains 15 residues. CDR3 in DNA: TGTGCCAGCACCAACCGGGGGGGGTCCGTCTATGGCTACACCTTC. Residues: CASTNRGGSVYGYTF.

The V call is TRBV6-6, the J call TRBJ1-5; TRBD1 matches at 11 bases. The V gene end was trimmed by 5 bases and the J gene end by 5 bases; junction bases not matched to a gene: 11. This CDR3 region has 17 residues. From germline, CDR1 is MNHNY and CDR2 SVGAGI (reference sequence). In nucleotides, the CDR3 is TGTGCCAGCAGTCCCGGACAGGGGGCGATTTTTGATCAGCCCCAGCATTTT. Amino acids: CASSPGQGAIFDQPQHF.

The chain is built from TRBV5-1 and TRBJ1-6; D gene ambiguous. Trimming pared 0 bases from V and 8 bases from J, leaving 6 bases between. The CDR3 runs 13 residues. The germline gives CDR1 SGHRS, CDR2 YFSETQ. This CDR3 is CASSLDSYSPLHF. DNA for the CDR3: TGCGCCAGCAGCTTGGACAGCTATTCACCCCTCCACTTT.

The V and J genes are TRBV30 and TRBJ1-4; possible D gene TRBD1, 6 bases. The CDR3 loop spans 12 amino acids. V lost 8 bases and J lost 8, with 15 bases in between. The germline CDR1 and CDR2 sequences are GTSNPN and SVGIG (reference sequence). The chain's CDR3 is CALVGGGEKLFF. The CDR3 bases are TGTGCCCTGGTGGGGGGGGGCGAAAAACTGTTTTTT.

The rearrangement joins TRBV7-2 to TRBJ2-5, with TRBD2 matching 8 bases. The CDR3 runs to 15 residues. The germline CDR1 and CDR2 sequences are SGHTA and FQGNSA. Unmatched junction bases numbered 8, after V lost 3 bases and J lost 5 bases. The CDR3 bases are TGTGCCAGCAGCTTTCAAGCGGGGGAGGGGGAGACCCAGTACTTC. It yields the protein CASSFQAGEGETQYF. Filled out from reference TRBV7-2 and TRBJ2-5, the complete variable domain reads GAGVSQSPSNKVTEKGKDVELRCDPISGHTALYWYRQSLGQGLEFLIYFQGNSAPDKSGLPSDRFSAERTGGSVSTLTIQRTQQEDSAVYLCASSFQAGEGETQYFGPGTRLLVL.

The rearrangement joins TRBV19 to TRBJ2-3; the D is unclear. Per the germline V gene, CDR1 is LNHDA and CDR2 is SQIVND (reference sequence). The CDR3 spans 16 residues. Deletions cut 5 bases from V and 1 base from J, with 16 bases between. CDR3 DNA sequence: TGTGCCAGTAGTCCCCCCGACAACTCCCGCACAGATACGCAGTATTTT. This translates into CASSPPDNSRTDTQYF.

This clone was seen just once. The chain joins TRBV18 to TRBJ1-2, with D perhaps matching TRBD1 (5 bases). The CDR3 length is 13 residues. Germline CDR1 KGHSH, CDR2 LQKENI. V lost 2 bases to trimming and J lost 4 bases, with 8 bases between them. The CDR3 protein is CASSPTDTYGYTF. CDR3 coding DNA: TGTGCCAGCTCACCAACGGACACCTATGGCTACACCTTC.

The chain employs TRBV9 and TRBJ2-1; 10 nucleotides line up with TRBD1. CDR3 length: 16 residues. V trimming: 0 bases; J trimming: 5 bases; junction bases outside the gene matches: 5. CDR1 SGDLS and CDR2 YYNGEE come from the germline V gene. Here the CDR3 reads CASSVGRTGGNNEQFF. In DNA form, the CDR3 reads TGTGCCAGCAGCGTAGGGAGGACAGGGGGAAACAATGAGCAGTTCTTC.

The chain joins TRBV27 to TRBJ2-2, with 7 bases lining up with TRBD2. This CDR3 has 16 amino acids. Per the germline V gene, CDR1 is MNHEY and CDR2 is SMNVEV (reference sequence). Trimming cost V 4 bases and J 2 bases; bases outside gene matches: 7. CDR3 amino acids: CASSYLGTTNTGELFF. DNA for the CDR3: TGTGCCAGCAGTTATCTGGGGACTACAAACACCGGGGAGCTGTTTTTT.

The CDR3 nucleotides read TGTGCCAGCGGATACCGGGGTTCTAATTCACCCCTCCACTTT. Translation: CASGYRGSNSPLHF. V is TRBV7-9 and J is TRBJ1-6; no clear D gene. The germline V gene encodes CDR1 SEHNR and CDR2 FQNEAQ (reference sequence). V was cut by 8 bases and J by 6 bases, with 14 bases left in between. This CDR3 spans 14 amino acids.

The chain is built from TRBV6-1 and TRBJ1-6; 7 nucleotides match TRBD1. The CDR3 loop spans 17 amino acids. V lost 2 bases, J lost 6 bases, and 10 bases stayed unmatched. CDR1 MNHNS and CDR2 SASEGT come from the germline V gene. The CDR3 protein is CASSEFSPGQTNSPLHF. CDR3 nucleotides: TGTGCCAGCAGTGAATTTTCTCCGGGACAGACTAATTCACCCCTCCACTTT.

This rearrangement joins TRBV4-3 to TRBJ1-2, with a possible D match to TRBD1 (5 bases). Germline CDR1 LGHNA, CDR2 YSLEER. The CDR3 spans 17 residues. With 4 bases removed from V and 6 bases from J, the gap between germline ends came to 24 bases. CDR3 sequence: CASSPSWVLGPGDGYTF. The CDR3 region has the DNA TGCGCCAGCAGCCCCTCGTGGGTATTGGGGCCAGGTGATGGCTACACCTTC.

This chain connects TRBV11-2 to TRBJ1-1, with unresolved D. The CDR3 extends over 14 amino acids. Germline V gene lookup returns CDR1 SGHAT and CDR2 FQNNGV. Trimming took off 5 bases at V and 3 bases at J, with 13 bases between the two ends. CDR3 in DNA: TGTGCCAGCAGCCAACTCAGAGGGTACACTGAAGCTTTCTTT. Translated: CASSQLRGYTEAFF.